This T cell receptor beta chain was found in a study of CD8+ T cells in alopecia areata. Overall study findings and caveats: Clonality in lesional scalp, especially alopecia totalis/universalis, exceeded that of normal scalp.

Extraction of RNA preceded its reverse transcription into cDNA, which served as the sequencing template. Clones were read by immunoSEQ multiplex PCR, and TCRdb kept only the in-frame ones, dropping some. The table lists 200,000 to 250,000 clones, less than 80% of them singletons. A word on this clone: Its matching antigen is unknown.

Germline V lookup: CDR1 LNHDA, CDR2 SQIVND (reference sequence). The CDR3 length is 14 residues. The germline V and J ends were trimmed by 2 bases and 1 base, with 8 bases remaining between them. The V gene is TRBV19, the J gene TRBJ2-5; D tentatively fits TRBD1 or TRBD2 (5 bases each). The source was CD4+ T cells sorted from blood, collected at week 0. The TCR sequence derives from a human donor with alopecia areata. The CDR3 sequence is CASSIRGPQETQYF. CDR3 nucleotide sequence: TGTGCCAGTAGTATACGGGGCCCCCAAGAGACCCAGTACTTC.